The clone carrying this TCR beta chain was seen ten or more times. Antigen unknown. TCRdb's table, derived via immunoSEQ multiplex PCR, lists solely in-frame clones and lacks some. The sample shows 40,000 to 55,000 clones, no singletons; the ten largest hold 2.2%. With 3 bases removed from V and 3 bases from J, the gap between germline ends came to 9 bases. Germline CDR1 is MNHNS and CDR2 is SASEGT. The CDR3 runs 13 residues. This specimen belongs to a study of T cells after posttransplantation cyclophosphamide. This related bone marrow graft donor gave peripheral blood on the day of marrow donation. Overall study results and limits: Recipient CMV seropositivity and CMV reactivation strongly tracked TRB clonality. Donor CD8+ memory clones often dominated recipient blood repertoires at later times. Skin or GI-infiltrating T cells shared few TRB sequences with blood.

The clonotype was recovered from a man aged 35-49 years in good health, CMV-negative, and a related stem cell transplant donor. The sequenced sample was PBMCs. The chain joins TRBV6-1 to TRBJ2-7; D is undetermined. This CDR3 reads CASSEALIYEQYF. CDR3 sequence (DNA): TGTGCCAGCAGTGAGGCCCTTATCTACGAGCAGTACTTC.